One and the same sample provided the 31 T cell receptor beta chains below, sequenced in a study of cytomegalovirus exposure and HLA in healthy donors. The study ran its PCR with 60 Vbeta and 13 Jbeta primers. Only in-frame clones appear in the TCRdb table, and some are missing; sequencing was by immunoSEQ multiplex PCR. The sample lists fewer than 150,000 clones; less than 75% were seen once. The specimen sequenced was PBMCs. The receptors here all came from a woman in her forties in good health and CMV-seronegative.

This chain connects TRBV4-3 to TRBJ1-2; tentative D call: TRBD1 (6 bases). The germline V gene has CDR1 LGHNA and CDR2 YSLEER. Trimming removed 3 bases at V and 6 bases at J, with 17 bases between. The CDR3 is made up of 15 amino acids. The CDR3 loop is CASSQTAAGVNGYTF. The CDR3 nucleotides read TGCGCCAGCAGCCAGACTGCGGCAGGGGTGAATGGCTACACCTTC.

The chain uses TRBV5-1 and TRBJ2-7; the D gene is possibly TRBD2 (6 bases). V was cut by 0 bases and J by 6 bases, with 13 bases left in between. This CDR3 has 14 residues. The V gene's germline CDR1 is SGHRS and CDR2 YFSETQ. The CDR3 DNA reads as TGCGCCAGCAGCTTGGCCTTGGAGGGGCGCGAGCAGTACTTC. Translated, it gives CASSLALEGREQYF.

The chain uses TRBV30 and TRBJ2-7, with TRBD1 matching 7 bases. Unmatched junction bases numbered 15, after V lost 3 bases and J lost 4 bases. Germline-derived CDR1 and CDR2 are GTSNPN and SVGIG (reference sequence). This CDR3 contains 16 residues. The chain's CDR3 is CAWRLRDREFGYEQYF. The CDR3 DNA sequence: TGTGCCTGGAGACTCCGCGACAGGGAGTTTGGGTACGAGCAGTACTTC.

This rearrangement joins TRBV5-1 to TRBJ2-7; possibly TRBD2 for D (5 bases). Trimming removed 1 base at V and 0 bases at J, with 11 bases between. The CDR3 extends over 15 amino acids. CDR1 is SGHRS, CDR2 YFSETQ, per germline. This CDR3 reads CASSLLASSSYEQYF. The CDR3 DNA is TGCGCCAGCAGCTTGCTGGCTAGCAGCTCCTACGAGCAGTACTTC.

The CDR3 protein is CASSPLDNKETQYF. The CDR3 DNA is TGTGCCAGCTCACCACTTGACAATAAGGAGACCCAGTACTTC. The chain joins TRBV18 to TRBJ2-5; no firm D call. This CDR3 is 14 amino acids long. Germline CDR1 is KGHSH and CDR2 is LQKENI. Trimming took off 1 base at V and 5 bases at J, with 11 bases between the two ends.

CDR3 protein: CASSPPGAGVQPQHF. The CDR3 coding sequence is TGTGCCAGCAGCCCCCCAGGGGCGGGCGTTCAGCCCCAGCATTTT. The chain employs TRBV16 and TRBJ1-5; maybe TRBD1 (6 bases). The V end was cut by 4 bases, the J end by 6 bases, with 16 bases between. CDR3 length: 15 amino acids. Germline CDR1 KGHSY, CDR2 FQNENV.

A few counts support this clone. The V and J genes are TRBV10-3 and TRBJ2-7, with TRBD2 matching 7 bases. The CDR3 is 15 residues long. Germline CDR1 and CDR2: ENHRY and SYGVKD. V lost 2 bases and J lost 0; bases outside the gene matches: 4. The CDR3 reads CAISERLADSYEQYF. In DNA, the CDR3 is TGTGCCATCAGTGAGAGGCTAGCGGACTCCTACGAGCAGTACTTC.

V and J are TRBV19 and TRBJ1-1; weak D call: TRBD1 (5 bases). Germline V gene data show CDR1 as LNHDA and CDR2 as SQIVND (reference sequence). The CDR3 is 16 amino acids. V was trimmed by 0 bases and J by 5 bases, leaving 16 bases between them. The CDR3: CASSIDGVTGGTEAFF. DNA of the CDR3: TGTGCCAGTAGTATAGATGGGGTCACGGGGGGGACTGAAGCTTTCTTT.

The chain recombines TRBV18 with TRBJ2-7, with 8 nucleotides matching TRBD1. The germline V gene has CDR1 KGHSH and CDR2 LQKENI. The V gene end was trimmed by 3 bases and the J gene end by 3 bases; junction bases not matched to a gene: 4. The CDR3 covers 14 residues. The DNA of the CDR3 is TGTGCCAGCTCACCCCGGGACAGGTTCTACGAGCAGTACTTC. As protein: CASSPRDRFYEQYF.

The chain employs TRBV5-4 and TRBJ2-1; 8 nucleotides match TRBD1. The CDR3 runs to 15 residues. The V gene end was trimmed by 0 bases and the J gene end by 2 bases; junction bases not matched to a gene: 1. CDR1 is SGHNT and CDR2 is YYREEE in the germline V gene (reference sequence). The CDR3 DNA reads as TGTGCCAGCAGCTTGGGACAGGGGACCTACAATGAGCAGTTCTTC. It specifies CASSLGQGTYNEQFF. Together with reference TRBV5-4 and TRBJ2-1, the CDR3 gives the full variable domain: ETGVTQSPTHLIKTRGQQVTLRCSSQSGHNTVSWYQQALGQGPQFIFQYYREEENGRGNFPPRFSGLQFPNYSSELNVNALELDDSALYLCASSLGQGTYNEQFFGPGTRLTVL.

The CDR3 loop is CASSYDSTGELFF. The CDR3 coding sequence is TGTGCCAGCAGTTACGACAGCACCGGGGAGCTGTTTTTT. V is TRBV6-5 and J is TRBJ2-2; D perhaps matches TRBD1 (5 bases). Trimming pared 2 bases from V and 4 bases from J, leaving 5 bases between. This CDR3 is 13 amino acids long. CDR1 MNHEY and CDR2 SVGAGI come from the germline V gene.

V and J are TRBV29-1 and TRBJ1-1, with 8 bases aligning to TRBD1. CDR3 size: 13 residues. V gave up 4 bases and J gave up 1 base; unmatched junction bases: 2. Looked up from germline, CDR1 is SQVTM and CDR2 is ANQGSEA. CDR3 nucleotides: TGCAGCGTTGGACAGGGGAAGAACACTGAAGCTTTCTTT. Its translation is CSVGQGKNTEAFF.

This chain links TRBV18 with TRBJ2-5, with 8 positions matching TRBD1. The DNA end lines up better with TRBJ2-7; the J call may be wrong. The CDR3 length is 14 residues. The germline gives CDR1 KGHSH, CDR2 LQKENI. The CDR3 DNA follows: TGTGCCAGCTCACGGGACAGGCACTCCTACGAGCAGTACTTC. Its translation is CASSRDRHSYEQYF.

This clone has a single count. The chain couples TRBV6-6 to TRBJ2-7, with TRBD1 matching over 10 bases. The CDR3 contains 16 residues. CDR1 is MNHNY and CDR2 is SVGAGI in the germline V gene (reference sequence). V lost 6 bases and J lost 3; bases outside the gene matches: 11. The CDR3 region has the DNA TGTGCCAGCAGCCCCGGTTTGGGACAGGGGAACTACGAGCAGTACTTC. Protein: CASSPGLGQGNYEQYF.

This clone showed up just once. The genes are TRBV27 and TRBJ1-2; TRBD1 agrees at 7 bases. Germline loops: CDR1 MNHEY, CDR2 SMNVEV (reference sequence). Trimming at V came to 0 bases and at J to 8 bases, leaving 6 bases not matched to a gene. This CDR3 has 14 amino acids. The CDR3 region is CASSLSDRASGYTF. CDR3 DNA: TGTGCCAGCAGTTTATCCGACAGGGCCTCCGGCTACACCTTC.

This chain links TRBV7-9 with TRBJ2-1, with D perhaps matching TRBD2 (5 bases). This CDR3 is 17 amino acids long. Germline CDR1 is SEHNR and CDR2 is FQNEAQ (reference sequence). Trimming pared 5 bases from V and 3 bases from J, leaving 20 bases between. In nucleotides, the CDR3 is TGTGCCAGCAGCCGAGTCGGGGTGAGTTTTGACTACAATGAGCAGTTCTTC. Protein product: CASSRVGVSFDYNEQFF.

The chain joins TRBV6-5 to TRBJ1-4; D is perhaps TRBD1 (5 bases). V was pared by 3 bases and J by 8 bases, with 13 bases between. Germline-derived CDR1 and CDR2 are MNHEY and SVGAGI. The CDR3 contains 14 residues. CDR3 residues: CASSYLGGREKLFF. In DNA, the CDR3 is TGTGCCAGCAGTTATTTGGGGGGGAGGGAAAAACTGTTTTTT.

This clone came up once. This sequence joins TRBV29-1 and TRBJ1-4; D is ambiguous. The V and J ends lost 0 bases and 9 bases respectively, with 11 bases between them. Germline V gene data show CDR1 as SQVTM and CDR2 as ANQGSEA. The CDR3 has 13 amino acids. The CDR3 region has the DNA TGCAGCGTTGAAGATACCTCGACAAAAAAACTGTTTTTT. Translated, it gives CSVEDTSTKKLFF.

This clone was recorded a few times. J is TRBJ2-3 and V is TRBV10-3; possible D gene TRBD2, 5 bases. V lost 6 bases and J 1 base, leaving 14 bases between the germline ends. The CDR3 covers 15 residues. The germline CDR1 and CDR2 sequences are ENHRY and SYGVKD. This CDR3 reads CAISQASFGTDTQYF. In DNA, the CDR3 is TGTGCCATCAGCCAAGCTAGCTTTGGCACAGATACGCAGTATTTT.

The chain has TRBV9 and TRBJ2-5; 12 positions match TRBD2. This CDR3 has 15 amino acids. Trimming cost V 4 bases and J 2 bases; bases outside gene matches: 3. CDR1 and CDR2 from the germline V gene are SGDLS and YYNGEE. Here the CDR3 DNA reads TGTGCCAGCAGCCGACTAGCGGGAGTGCAAGAGACCCAGTACTTC. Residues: CASSRLAGVQETQYF.

This chain's CDR3 is CASSFGQGTQPQHF. DNA for the CDR3: TGTGCCAGCAGTTTTGGACAGGGGACTCAGCCCCAGCATTTT. This chain uses TRBV6-6 with TRBJ1-5; 9 nucleotides agree with TRBD1. The CDR3 spans 14 residues. The germline V gene encodes CDR1 MNHNY and CDR2 SVGAGI (reference sequence). V lost 4 bases to trimming and J lost 6 bases; unmatched junction nucleotides: 4.

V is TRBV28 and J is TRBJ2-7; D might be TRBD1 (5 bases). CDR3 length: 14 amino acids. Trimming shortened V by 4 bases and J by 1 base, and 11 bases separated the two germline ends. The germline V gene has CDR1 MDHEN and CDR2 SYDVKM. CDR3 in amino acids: CASSSLDRSYEQYF. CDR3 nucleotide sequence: TGTGCCAGCAGTTCCCTAGACAGATCCTACGAGCAGTACTTC.

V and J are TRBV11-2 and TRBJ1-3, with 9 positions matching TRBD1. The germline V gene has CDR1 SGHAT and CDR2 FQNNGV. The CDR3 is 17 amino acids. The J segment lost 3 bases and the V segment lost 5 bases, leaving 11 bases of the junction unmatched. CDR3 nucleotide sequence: TGTGCCAGCAGCACCCGATCCGGGACAGGGCTTGGAAACACCATATATTTT. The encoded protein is CASSTRSGTGLGNTIYF.

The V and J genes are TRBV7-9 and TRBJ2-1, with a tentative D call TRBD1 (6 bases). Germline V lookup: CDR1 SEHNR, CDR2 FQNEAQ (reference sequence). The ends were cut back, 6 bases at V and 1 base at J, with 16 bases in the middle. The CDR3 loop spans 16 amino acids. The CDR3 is CASRGDQGSSYNEQFF. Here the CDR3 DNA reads TGTGCCAGCAGGGGGGATCAGGGGTCTTCCTACAATGAGCAGTTCTTC.

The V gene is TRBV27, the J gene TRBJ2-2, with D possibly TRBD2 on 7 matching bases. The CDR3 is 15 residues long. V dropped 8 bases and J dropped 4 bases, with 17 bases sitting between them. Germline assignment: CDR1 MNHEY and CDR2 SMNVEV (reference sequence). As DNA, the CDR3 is TGTGCCAGCGAGAGTGGGGGGGCGGGCACCGGGGAGCTGTTTTTT. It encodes CASESGGAGTGELFF.

CDR3 DNA: TGTGCCAGCAGTGGGGCCTCCAGCTCAGAGACCCAGTACTTC. Protein product: CASSGASSSETQYF. This chain links TRBV25-1 with TRBJ2-5; D call uncertain. CDR3 length equals 14 residues. CDR1 is MGHDK, CDR2 SYGVNS, per germline. Deletions cut 4 bases from V and 4 bases from J, with 13 bases between. The full variable domain, in which reference TRBV25-1 and TRBJ2-5 provide the parts outside the CDR3, is EADIYQTPRYLVIGTGKKITLECSQTMGHDKMYWYQQDPGMELHLIHYSYGVNSTEKGDLSSESTVSRIRTEHFPLTLESARPSHTSQYLCASSGASSSETQYFGPGTRLLVL.

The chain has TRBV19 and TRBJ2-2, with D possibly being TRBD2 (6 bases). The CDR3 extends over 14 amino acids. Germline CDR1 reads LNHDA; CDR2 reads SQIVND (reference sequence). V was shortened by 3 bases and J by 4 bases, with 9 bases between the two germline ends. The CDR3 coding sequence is TGTGCCAGTAGTATCGGGAGTGCCACCGGGGAGCTGTTTTTT. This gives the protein CASSIGSATGELFF. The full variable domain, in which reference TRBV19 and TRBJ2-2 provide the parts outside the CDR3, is DGGITQSPKYLFRKEGQNVTLSCEQNLNHDAMYWYRQDPGQGLRLIYYSQIVNDFQKGDIAEGYSVSREKKESFPLTVTSAQKNPTAFYLCASSIGSATGELFFGEGSRLTVL.

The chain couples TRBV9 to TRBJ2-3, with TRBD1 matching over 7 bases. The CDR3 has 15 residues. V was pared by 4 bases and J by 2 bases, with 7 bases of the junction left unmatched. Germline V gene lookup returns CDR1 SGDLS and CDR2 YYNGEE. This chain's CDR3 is CASSFSGTVTDTQYF. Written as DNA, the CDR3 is TGTGCCAGCAGCTTTTCCGGGACAGTCACAGATACGCAGTATTTT.

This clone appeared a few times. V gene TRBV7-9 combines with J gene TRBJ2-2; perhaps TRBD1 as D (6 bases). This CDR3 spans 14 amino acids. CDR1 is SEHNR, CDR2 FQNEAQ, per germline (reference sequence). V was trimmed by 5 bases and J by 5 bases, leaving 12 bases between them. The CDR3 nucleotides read TGTGCCAGCAGCCTCGGACAGCGTACCGGGGAGCTGTTTTTT. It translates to CASSLGQRTGELFF.

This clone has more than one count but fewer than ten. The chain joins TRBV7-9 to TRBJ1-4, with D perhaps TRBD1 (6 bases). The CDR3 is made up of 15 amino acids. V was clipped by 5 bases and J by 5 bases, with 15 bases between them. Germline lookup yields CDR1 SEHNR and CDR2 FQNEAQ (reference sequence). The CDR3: CASSPLIRGNEKLFF. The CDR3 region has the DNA TGTGCCAGCAGCCCCTTAATCAGGGGAAATGAAAAACTGTTTTTT.

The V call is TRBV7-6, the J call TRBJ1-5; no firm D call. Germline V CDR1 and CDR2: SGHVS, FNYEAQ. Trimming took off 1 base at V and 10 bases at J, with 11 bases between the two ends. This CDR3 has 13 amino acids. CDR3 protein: CASSLELEGPQHF. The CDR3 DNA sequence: TGTGCCAGCAGCTTAGAATTGGAGGGTCCCCAGCATTTT. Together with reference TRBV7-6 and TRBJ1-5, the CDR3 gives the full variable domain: GAGVSQSPRYKVTKRGQDVALRCDPISGHVSLYWYRQALGQGPEFLTYFNYEAQQDKSGLPNDRFSAERPEGSISTLTIQRTEQRDSAMYRCASSLELEGPQHFGDGTRLSIL.